The following is a T cell receptor beta chain sequence with its context. Its antigen target is currently unknown. Base qualities are not at hand, and no much larger clone is one base apart. The record originates from a study of CD8 T cells in Susac syndrome (dated by TCRdb to between 2018 and 2021). Notes on the research overall: The study used repertoire sequencing to test whether antigen drove CD8+ T cell activation and differentiation in Susac syndrome.

Trimming takes 1 base off V and 4 bases off J; junction bases not matched to a gene: 2. CDR1 SGHAT and CDR2 FQNNGV are derived from the germline V gene. Measured from the cysteine to the phenylalanine, the CDR3 is 14 residues long. Only the CDR3 portion is preserved as DNA: 42 bases, with reading frame beginning at the first base. Peripheral blood CD8+ and CD4+ T cells from healthy donors, Susac syndrome patients and multiple sclerosis patients were profiled using high-throughput TCR beta sequencing. Healthy donors were age- and sex-matched controls. Bulk CD8+ and CD4+ T cells were purified magnetically by negative isolation, whereas CD8+ TEMRA cells were enriched by FACS. Blood was collected in EDTA tubes and processed within 24 hours, with PBMCs isolated through density gradient centrifugation. PBMCs destined for TCR sequencing were cryopreserved in liquid nitrogen and later thawed in a 37 °C water bath. A purity of at least 90% was achieved for sorted or isolated CD4+, CD8+ and CD8+ TEMRA cells.

Study-wide findings and limitations: The number of individuals in the TCR sequencing and HLA analysis was recognized as being relatively small.

RNA was extracted using the RNeasy kit, and about 0.5 to 1 microgram was reverse transcribed with random hexamers. TCR beta CDR3 regions were amplified with the immunoSEQ multiplex PCR assay covering 54 Vbeta and 13 Jbeta segments. Bias from PCR amplification was corrected by using a synthetic template baseline for primer optimization and for computational correction. In the original analysis: Reads were annotated to V, D and J genes per IMGT and analyzed with immunoSEQ Analyzer, keeping only productive sequences. To calculate clonality, Shannon entropy was normalized by log2 of the number of productive unique sequences and then subtracted from one. Public and private clones were assessed among the 100 most prevalent clones of each patient and control. Clones were defined as Susac-specific when absent from the healthy and MS cohorts, from fewer than 1,300 published viral clones and from other ImmuneACCESS disease sequences. TCRdb redid the processing of the public reads, applying fastp at Q25 and MiXCR, and retained in-frame beta chains. Rows with one shared CDR3 protein collapse into an entry with the most common genes and DNA. TCRdb, not the original authors, processed these V and J calls. This sample is represented by 150,000 to 200,000 distinct CDR3 sequences; approximately 94% of them were singletons. About 0.1% of the sample goes to the ten largest clones.

The chain links TRBV11-2 with TRBJ1-2, and TRBD1 matches 8 of the central bases. Specimen: CD4+ T cells from PBMCs. The TCR sequence derives from a human donor in good health. For the CDR3, the sequence is CASSLGTGSYGYTF. The nucleotide sequence is TGTGCCAGCAGCTTAGGGACAGGGAGCTATGGCTACACCTTC.